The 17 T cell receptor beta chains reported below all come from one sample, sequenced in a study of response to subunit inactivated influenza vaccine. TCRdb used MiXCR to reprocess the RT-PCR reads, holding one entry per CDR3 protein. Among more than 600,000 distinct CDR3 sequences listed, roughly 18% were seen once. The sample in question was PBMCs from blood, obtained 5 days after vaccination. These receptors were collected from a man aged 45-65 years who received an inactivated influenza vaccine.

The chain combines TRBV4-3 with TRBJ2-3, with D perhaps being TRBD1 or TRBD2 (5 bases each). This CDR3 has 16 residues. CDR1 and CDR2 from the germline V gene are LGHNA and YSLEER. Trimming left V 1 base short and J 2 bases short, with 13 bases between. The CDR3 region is CASSQADGGFTDTQYF. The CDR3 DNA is TGCGCCAGCAGCCAAGCAGATGGGGGATTCACAGATACGCAGTATTTT.

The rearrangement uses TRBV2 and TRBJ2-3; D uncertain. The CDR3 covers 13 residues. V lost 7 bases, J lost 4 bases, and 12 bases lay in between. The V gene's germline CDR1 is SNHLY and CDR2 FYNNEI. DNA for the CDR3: TGTGCCAGCAAAATCACTTGGGCAGATACGCAGTATTTT. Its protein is CASKITWADTQYF.

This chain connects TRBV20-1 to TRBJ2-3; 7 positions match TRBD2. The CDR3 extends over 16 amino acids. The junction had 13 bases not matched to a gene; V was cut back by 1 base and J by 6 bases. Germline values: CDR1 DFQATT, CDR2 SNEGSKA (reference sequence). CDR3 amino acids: CSARAAGTTPHDTQYF. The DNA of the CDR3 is TGCAGTGCTAGAGCTGCCGGGACTACACCCCATGATACGCAGTATTTT.

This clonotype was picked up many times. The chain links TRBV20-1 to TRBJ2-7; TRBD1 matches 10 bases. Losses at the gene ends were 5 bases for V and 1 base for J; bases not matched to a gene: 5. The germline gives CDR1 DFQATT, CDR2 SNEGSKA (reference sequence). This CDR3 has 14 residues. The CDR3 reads CSALDRGTSYEQYF. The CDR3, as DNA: TGCAGTGCTCTGGACAGGGGGACATCCTACGAGCAGTACTTC.

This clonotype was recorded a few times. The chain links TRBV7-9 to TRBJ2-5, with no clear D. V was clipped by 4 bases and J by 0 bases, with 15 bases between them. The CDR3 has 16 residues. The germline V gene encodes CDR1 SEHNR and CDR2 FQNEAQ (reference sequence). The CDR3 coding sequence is TGTGCCAGCAGCTCGGACGCCCTACGATACCAAGAGACCCAGTACTTC. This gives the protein CASSSDALRYQETQYF.

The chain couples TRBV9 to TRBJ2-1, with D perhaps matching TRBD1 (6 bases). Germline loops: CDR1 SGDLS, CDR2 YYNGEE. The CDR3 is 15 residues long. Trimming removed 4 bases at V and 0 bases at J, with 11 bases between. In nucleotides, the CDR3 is TGTGCCAGCAGCCGAGGACAGATCTCCTACAATGAGCAGTTCTTC. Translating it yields CASSRGQISYNEQFF. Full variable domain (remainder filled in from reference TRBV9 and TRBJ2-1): DSGVTQTPKHLITATGQRVTLRCSPRSGDLSVYWYQQSLDQGLQFLIQYYNGEERAKGNILERFSAQQFPDLHSELNLSSLELGDSALYFCASSRGQISYNEQFFGPGTRLTVL.

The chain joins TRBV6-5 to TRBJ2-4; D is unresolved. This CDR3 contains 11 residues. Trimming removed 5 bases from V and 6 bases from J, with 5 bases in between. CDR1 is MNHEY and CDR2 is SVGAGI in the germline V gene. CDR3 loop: CASSDLNIQYF. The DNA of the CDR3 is TGTGCCAGCAGTGACCTAAACATTCAGTACTTC.

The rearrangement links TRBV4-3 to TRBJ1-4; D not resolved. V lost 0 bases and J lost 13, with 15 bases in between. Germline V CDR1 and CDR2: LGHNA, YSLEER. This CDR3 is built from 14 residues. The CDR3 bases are TGCGCCAGCAGCCAAGAATCGCTGAGGAGCGGACTGTTTTTT. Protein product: CASSQESLRSGLFF.

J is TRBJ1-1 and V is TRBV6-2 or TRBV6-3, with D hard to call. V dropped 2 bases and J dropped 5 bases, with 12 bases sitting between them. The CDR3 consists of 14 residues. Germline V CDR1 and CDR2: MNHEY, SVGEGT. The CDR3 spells CASSYAPGRTEAFF. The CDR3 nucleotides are TGTGCCAGCAGTTACGCCCCCGGGAGGACTGAAGCTTTCTTT.

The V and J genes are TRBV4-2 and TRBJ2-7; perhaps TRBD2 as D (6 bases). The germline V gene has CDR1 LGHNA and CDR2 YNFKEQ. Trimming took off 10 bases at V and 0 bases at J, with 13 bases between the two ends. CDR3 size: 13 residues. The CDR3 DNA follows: TGTGCCATCGGCCCCGGGAGCTCCTACGAGCAGTACTTC. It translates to CAIGPGSSYEQYF.

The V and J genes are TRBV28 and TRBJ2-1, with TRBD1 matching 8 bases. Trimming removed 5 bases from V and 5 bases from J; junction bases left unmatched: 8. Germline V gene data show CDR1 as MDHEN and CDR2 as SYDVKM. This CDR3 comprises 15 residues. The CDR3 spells CASSNPQGAHNEQFF. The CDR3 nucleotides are TGTGCCAGCAGTAACCCGCAGGGGGCCCACAATGAGCAGTTCTTC.

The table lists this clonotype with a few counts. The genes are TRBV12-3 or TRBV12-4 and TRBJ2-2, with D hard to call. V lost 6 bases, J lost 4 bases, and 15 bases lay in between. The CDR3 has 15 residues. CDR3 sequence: CASSSSDGGTGELFF. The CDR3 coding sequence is TGTGCCAGCAGCAGCAGCGACGGTGGCACCGGGGAGCTGTTTTTT.

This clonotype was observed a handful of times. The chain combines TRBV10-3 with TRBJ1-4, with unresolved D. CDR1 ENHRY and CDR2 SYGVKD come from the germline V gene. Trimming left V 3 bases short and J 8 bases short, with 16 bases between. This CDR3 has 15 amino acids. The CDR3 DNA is TGTGCCATCAGTGATCCGAGGGAAGGAATCGAAAAACTGTTTTTT. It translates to CAISDPREGIEKLFF.

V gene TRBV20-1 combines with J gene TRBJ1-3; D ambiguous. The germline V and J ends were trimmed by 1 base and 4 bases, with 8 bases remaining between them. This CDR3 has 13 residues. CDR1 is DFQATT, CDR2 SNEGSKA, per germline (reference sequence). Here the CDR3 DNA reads TGCAGTGCTAGAGGCCTTGTAGGAAACACCATATATTTT. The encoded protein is CSARGLVGNTIYF.

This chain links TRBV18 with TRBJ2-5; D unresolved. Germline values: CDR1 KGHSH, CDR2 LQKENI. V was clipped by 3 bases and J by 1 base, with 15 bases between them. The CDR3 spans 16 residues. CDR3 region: CASSPQVGMGQETQYF. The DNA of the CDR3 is TGTGCCAGCTCACCTCAAGTTGGAATGGGCCAAGAGACCCAGTACTTC.

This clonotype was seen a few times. CDR3 region: CASSSRRGPPSTQYF. CDR3 sequence (DNA): TGTGCCAGCAGCTCCCGCAGAGGACCCCCTAGTACGCAGTATTTT. The chain combines TRBV7-2 with TRBJ2-3; D is uncertain. V was shortened by 4 bases and J by 8 bases, with 19 bases between the two germline ends. Germline V gene sequence: CDR1 SGHTA, CDR2 FQGNSA. The CDR3 length is 15 residues.

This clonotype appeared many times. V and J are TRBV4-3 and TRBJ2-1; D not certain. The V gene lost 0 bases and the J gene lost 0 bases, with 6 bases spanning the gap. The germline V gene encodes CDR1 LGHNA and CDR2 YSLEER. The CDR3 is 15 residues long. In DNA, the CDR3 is TGCGCCAGCAGCCAAGAAACCAGCTCCTACAATGAGCAGTTCTTC. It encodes CASSQETSSYNEQFF.